One and the same sample provided the 25 T cell receptor beta chains below, sequenced in a study of blood T cell dynamics during melanoma immunotherapy. The protocol was immunoSEQ multiplex PCR, while the TCRdb copy is restricted to in-frame clones and leaves out a portion. In the table there are 11,000 or so clones, over 80% of which are singletons. The time point denotes: pre-treatment baseline. Specimen: blood, collected from a patient treated with checkpoint blockade. These receptors all stem from a human donor with melanoma.

V usage is TRBV7-2 and J usage is TRBJ2-3, with a weak D call TRBD1 (6 bases). The CDR3 has 14 residues. Germline lookup yields CDR1 SGHTA and CDR2 FQGNSA. V lost 3 bases to trimming and J lost 5 bases, with 12 bases between them. CDR3: CASSFWGREDTQYF. In DNA, the CDR3 is TGTGCCAGCAGCTTTTGGGGGCGCGAAGATACGCAGTATTTT.

The J gene is TRBJ2-1, the V gene TRBV29-1; 7 bases map to TRBD2. The CDR3 loop spans 18 amino acids. The V and J ends lost 2 bases and 2 bases, in that order; junction bases with no gene match: 15. In germline, CDR1 is SQVTM, CDR2 ANQGSEA. This CDR3 is CSVELLPSRGVTYNEQFF. CDR3 nucleotide sequence: TGCAGCGTTGAACTTCTCCCCTCCCGGGGGGTAACCTACAATGAGCAGTTCTTC.

This chain uses TRBV7-7 with TRBJ2-5; 9 positions agree with TRBD2. Trimming took 5 bases from V and 4 from J; bases not matched to a gene: 11. This CDR3 is built from 16 residues. CDR1 and CDR2 from the germline V gene are SSHAT and FNYEAQ (reference sequence). The CDR3 DNA reads TGTGCCAGCAGCCCACAACGCGGGGGGGCCGCAGAGACCCAGTACTTC. Protein sequence: CASSPQRGGAAETQYF.

CDR3 in DNA: TGTGCCAGTAGTAGAGGGACCGGGGTACCCTCACCCCTCCACTTT. It specifies CASSRGTGVPSPLHF. The chain has TRBV19 and TRBJ1-6; D perhaps matches TRBD1 (5 bases). The CDR3 spans 15 residues. V gave up 4 bases and J gave up 10 bases, with 17 bases separating them. In germline, CDR1 is LNHDA, CDR2 SQIVND (reference sequence).

This clone has more than one count but fewer than ten. CDR3 sequence: CASSSGTGNEQYF. CDR3 DNA sequence: TGTGCCAGCAGCTCCGGGACAGGGAACGAGCAGTACTTC. This chain connects TRBV13 to TRBJ2-7; 9 bases align to TRBD1. Germline V gene lookup returns CDR1 PRHDT and CDR2 FYEKMQ (reference sequence). CDR3 length: 13 amino acids. V trimming: 4 bases; J trimming: 5 bases; junction bases outside the gene matches: 3.

This clone showed up just once. V and J are TRBV5-1 and TRBJ2-5; a possible D gene is TRBD1 (5 bases). The CDR3 spans 11 residues. Per germline, CDR1 SGHRS and CDR2 YFSETQ. V was trimmed by 10 bases and J by 4 bases, leaving 11 bases between them. The CDR3 loop reads CAPPRAETQYF. CDR3 coding DNA: TGCGCCCCCCCCAGGGCAGAGACCCAGTACTTC.

This clone was counted a single time. The gene calls are TRBV28 and TRBJ1-5; D is possibly TRBD1 (6 bases). Looked up from germline, CDR1 is MDHEN and CDR2 is SYDVKM. The length of the CDR3 is 17 residues. The V end was cut by 3 bases, the J end by 1 base, with 16 bases between. The CDR3 DNA reads TGTGCCAGCAGTTTCGGGGGCAGGGGAGGGAGCAATCAGCCCCAGCATTTT. Translated, it gives CASSFGGRGGSNQPQHF.

This chain uses TRBV11-2 with TRBJ2-1; D is ambiguous. V was shortened by 0 bases and J by 7 bases, with 4 bases between the two germline ends. This CDR3 region has 12 residues. From germline, CDR1 is SGHAT and CDR2 FQNNGV. CDR3 coding DNA: TGTGCCAGCAGCTTAGAGGGGAATGAGCAGTTCTTC. Residues: CASSLEGNEQFF.

The rearrangement uses TRBV16 and TRBJ1-2, with D possibly being TRBD1 (5 bases). The CDR3 consists of 14 residues. Germline CDR1 reads KGHSY; CDR2 reads FQNENV. V lost 4 bases to trimming and J lost 5 bases, with 14 bases between them. Here the CDR3 reads CASSLPGGGYGYTF. The CDR3 DNA is TGTGCCAGCAGCCTCCCCGGTGGGGGTTATGGCTACACCTTC.

Sample share makes this clone medium-sized. This rearrangement joins TRBV19 to TRBJ2-7, with 8 bases fitting TRBD2. The CDR3 sequence is 14 residues long. The germline V gene has CDR1 LNHDA and CDR2 SQIVND (reference sequence). Trimming took 5 bases from V and 3 from J; bases not matched to a gene: 6. DNA for the CDR3: TGTGCCAGTAGTCTCTACAGCGGGAGCTACGAGCAGTACTTC. It translates to CASSLYSGSYEQYF.

The chain has TRBV11-2 and TRBJ2-2; D is undetermined. Germline CDR1 SGHAT, CDR2 FQNNGV. This CDR3 region has 16 residues. V gave up 5 bases and J gave up 4 bases, with 17 bases separating them. The CDR3 loop is CASSAQSSGLTGELFF. CDR3 in DNA: TGTGCCAGCAGCGCCCAATCCTCCGGGCTCACCGGGGAGCTGTTTTTT.

This clone was counted only a few times. This rearrangement joins TRBV27 to TRBJ1-4, with a weak D call TRBD1 (6 bases). Per germline, CDR1 MNHEY and CDR2 SMNVEV (reference sequence). V dropped 6 bases and J dropped 5 bases, with 16 bases sitting between them. The CDR3 loop spans 15 amino acids. The CDR3 sequence is CASSFGQSRNEKLFF. For the CDR3, the DNA is TGTGCCAGCAGCTTTGGACAGTCACGGAATGAAAAACTGTTTTTT. Looking up the rest from reference TRBV27 and TRBJ1-4 gives the full variable domain: EAQVTQNPRYLITVTGKKLTVTCSQNMNHEYMSWYRQDPGLGLRQIYYSMNVEVTDKGDVPEGYKVSRKEKRNFPLILESPSPNQTSLYFCASSFGQSRNEKLFFGSGTQLSVL.

The chain carries TRBV29-1 and TRBJ2-1, with 11 bases that match TRBD2. The CDR3 runs to 14 residues. The V segment lost 7 bases and the J segment 0 bases; nucleotides outside the gene matches: 2. CDR1 SQVTM and CDR2 ANQGSEA come from the germline V gene. The CDR3 loop is CSAGLADSYNEQFF. For the CDR3, the DNA is TGCAGCGCGGGACTAGCGGACTCCTACAATGAGCAGTTCTTC.

The rearrangement joins TRBV2 to TRBJ1-1; possible D gene TRBD1, 5 bases. Trimming shortened V by 5 bases and J by 4 bases, and 14 bases separated the two germline ends. CDR3 size: 14 residues. Germline V gene data show CDR1 as SNHLY and CDR2 as FYNNEI. As DNA, the CDR3 is TGTGCCAGCAGTCCCCGACAGACTCTCACTGAAGCTTTCTTT. It translates to CASSPRQTLTEAFF. Using reference TRBV2 and TRBJ1-1 for the parts outside the CDR3, the full variable domain is EPEVTQTPSHQVTQMGQEVILRCVPISNHLYFYWYRQILGQKVEFLVSFYNNEISEKSEIFDDQFSVERPDGSNFTLKIRSTKLEDSAMYFCASSPRQTLTEAFFGQGTRLTVV.

This chain uses TRBV5-6 with TRBJ1-3, with D maybe TRBD1 (5 bases). Per the germline V gene, CDR1 is SGHDT and CDR2 is YYEEEE. CDR3 length equals 14 residues. The germline V and J ends were trimmed by 4 bases and 0 bases, with 8 bases remaining between them. CDR3 nucleotides: TGTGCCAGCAGCACAGGCTACTCTGGAAACACCATATATTTT. Its translation: CASSTGYSGNTIYF.

This chain uses TRBV28 with TRBJ2-3; D is unclear. From germline, CDR1 is MDHEN and CDR2 SYDVKM. CDR3 length: 16 residues. V lost 4 bases and J lost 2, with 16 bases in between. The CDR3 DNA is TGTGCCAGCAGTTCGTGGGCGGCCCCCTCCACAGATACGCAGTATTTT. It specifies CASSSWAAPSTDTQYF.

The chain couples TRBV7-6 to TRBJ2-2; D is unresolved. Germline CDR1 reads SGHVS; CDR2 reads FNYEAQ. The CDR3 is 15 residues long. Trimming took off 2 bases at V and 2 bases at J, with 9 bases between the two ends. CDR3 coding DNA: TGTGCCAGCAGCTTACTGCAGACCAACACCGGGGAGCTGTTTTTT. Translating it yields CASSLLQTNTGELFF.

This clone was seen only a few times. This sequence joins TRBV19 and TRBJ2-2; D not resolved. The ends were cut back, 7 bases at V and 2 bases at J, with 11 bases in the middle. CDR3 length: 14 residues. CDR1 and CDR2 from the germline V gene are LNHDA and SQIVND (reference sequence). In DNA form, the CDR3 reads TGTGCCAGTAATATCCGGACCAACACCGGGGAGCTGTTTTTT. Translation: CASNIRTNTGELFF.

This clone was detected a few times. The chain uses TRBV5-1 and TRBJ1-2; D may be TRBD1 (5 bases). Germline-derived CDR1 and CDR2 are SGHRS and YFSETQ. Trimming left V 4 bases short and J 0 bases short, with 10 bases between. CDR3 size: 14 residues. The DNA of the CDR3 is TGCGCCAGCAGCGTGGACACTACTAACTATGGCTACACCTTC. Its protein product is CASSVDTTNYGYTF.

This clone was counted a few times. The chain links TRBV4-1 to TRBJ1-2, with 8 bases that match TRBD1. Germline trimming cut 0 bases from V and 7 bases from J; bases unmatched to any gene: 4. Per germline, CDR1 MGHRA and CDR2 YSYEKL. CDR3 length: 14 residues. Here the CDR3 reads CASSQDGQGGGYTF. In DNA, the CDR3 is TGCGCCAGCAGCCAAGACGGACAGGGCGGTGGCTACACCTTC.

The chain is built from TRBV30 and TRBJ1-1; D is unclear. In germline, CDR1 is GTSNPN, CDR2 SVGIG (reference sequence). This CDR3 has 13 amino acids. Trimming removed 1 base at V and 2 bases at J, with 8 bases between. This CDR3 is CAWSAYHNTEAFF. The CDR3 region has the DNA TGTGCCTGGAGTGCCTATCATAACACTGAAGCTTTCTTT.

The chain couples TRBV6-4 to TRBJ2-3, with a weak D call TRBD1 (5 bases). Trimming stripped 2 bases from V and 5 bases from J, with 8 bases between. The CDR3 spans 13 residues. Looked up from germline, CDR1 is MRHNA and CDR2 is SNTAGT. The CDR3 reads CASSDQGGDTQYF. CDR3 DNA sequence: TGTGCCAGCAGTGACCAGGGTGGAGATACGCAGTATTTT.

The chain employs TRBV2 and TRBJ1-5, with D tentatively TRBD1 (5 bases). Germline assignment: CDR1 SNHLY and CDR2 FYNNEI. This CDR3 is 12 amino acids long. The CDR3 reads CASGEKDQPQHF. DNA of the CDR3: TGTGCGTCGGGGGAAAAAGATCAGCCCCAGCATTTT.

With respect to this clone: This sample includes further DNA sequences coding for the same CDR3. This chain links TRBV7-9 with TRBJ2-6; perhaps TRBD2 as D (5 bases). The germline gives CDR1 SEHNR, CDR2 FQNEAQ (reference sequence). Trimming shortened V by 3 bases and J by 0 bases, and 6 bases separated the two germline ends. The CDR3 is 15 amino acids. As DNA, the CDR3 is TGTGCCAGCAGCTTGGGAGTCTCTGGGGCCAACGTCCTGACTTTC. Its translation is CASSLGVSGANVLTF.

This chain connects TRBV2 to TRBJ1-1, with D possibly TRBD1 on 5 matching bases. Per the germline V gene, CDR1 is SNHLY and CDR2 is FYNNEI. CDR3 length equals 13 residues. V was clipped by 5 bases and J by 2 bases, with 9 bases between them. This CDR3 reads CASSNGANTEAFF. The DNA of the CDR3 is TGTGCCAGCAGTAATGGGGCTAACACTGAAGCTTTCTTT.